The 7 T cell receptor beta chains below were found in one sample sequenced in a study of early T cells in non-severe SARS-CoV-2 infection. TCRdb re-analysed the 5' RACE reads in MiXCR, keeping a single row per CDR3 protein. This table holds about 42,000 distinct CDR3 sequences, less than 8.5% found once. Sequencing was performed on whole blood. Receptors were obtained from an adult who was a healthcare worker with PCR-confirmed SARS-CoV-2 infection or an uninfected control (not recorded which).

This clonotype was detected ten times or more. This rearrangement joins TRBV20-1 to TRBJ1-1; tentative D call: TRBD1 (6 bases). This CDR3 comprises 16 residues. Germline CDR1 and CDR2: DFQATT and SNEGSKA (reference sequence). V was clipped by 3 bases and J by 0 bases, with 17 bases between them. The CDR3 DNA reads TGCAGTGCTAGCCAGGGGACCGCTTTTATGAACACTGAAGCTTTCTTT. Protein: CSASQGTAFMNTEAFF.

A few counts support this clonotype. V is TRBV7-2 and J is TRBJ2-7; D tentatively reads TRBD1 or TRBD2 (5 bases each). There are 15 residues in the CDR3. Germline V CDR1 and CDR2: SGHTA, FQGNSA. Between the trimmed V and J ends, which lost 5 bases and 4 bases, there was a span of 18 bases. The chain's CDR3 is CASSPQGTQLYEQYF. The CDR3 coding sequence is TGTGCCAGCAGCCCGCAAGGGACGCAGCTATACGAGCAGTACTTC.

The V gene is TRBV6-6, the J gene TRBJ2-3; D is perhaps TRBD2 (7 bases). Germline CDR1 MNHNY, CDR2 SVGAGI (reference sequence). The CDR3 spans 15 residues. With 9 bases removed from V and 3 bases from J, the gap between germline ends came to 19 bases. CDR3 nucleotide sequence: TGTGCCAGTAACAGAGGGGGGGGCGTTACAGATACGCAGTATTTT. It translates to CASNRGGGVTDTQYF.

This clonotype is labeled as medium-sized. This chain uses TRBV6-5 with TRBJ2-7, with a possible D match to TRBD1 (6 bases). Germline values: CDR1 MNHEY, CDR2 SVGAGI. Between the trimmed V and J ends, which lost 2 bases and 3 bases, there was a span of 8 bases. CDR3 length equals 13 residues. The CDR3 coding sequence is TGTGCCAGCAGTTACACGGACAGCTACGAGCAGTACTTC. This sequence encodes CASSYTDSYEQYF.

This clonotype showed up just a few times. This rearrangement joins TRBV12-3 or TRBV12-4 to TRBJ1-5, with D unclear. With 0 bases removed from V and 7 bases from J, the gap between germline ends came to 7 bases. This CDR3 contains 13 residues. CDR3 in DNA: TGTGCCAGCAGTTTAGCGCGCTTCCAGCCCCAGCATTTT. Protein sequence: CASSLARFQPQHF.

This clonotype was detected ten times or more. The V gene is TRBV7-9, the J gene TRBJ1-3, with a tentative D call TRBD1 (5 bases). V was cut by 5 bases and J by 0 bases, with 11 bases left in between. Germline values: CDR1 SEHNR, CDR2 FQNEAQ (reference sequence). The CDR3 contains 15 residues. CDR3: CASSPSGDSGNTIYF. The DNA for the CDR3 is TGTGCCAGCAGCCCATCGGGGGACTCTGGAAACACCATATATTTT.

A few counts support this clonotype. This chain links TRBV14 with TRBJ2-1; D unresolved. The CDR3 length is 11 residues. Per germline, CDR1 SGHDN and CDR2 FVKESK. The ends were cut back, 1 base at V and 12 bases at J, with 7 bases in the middle. The CDR3 region has the DNA TGTGCCAGCAGCCAAGGGCCGCGGCAGTTCTTC. Residues: CASSQGPRQFF.